Sequencing of this T cell receptor (beta chain) was carried out in a study of vaccination effects on CD4 cells after COVID-19. The CDR3 totals 16 residues. The V end was cut by 0 bases, the J end by 4 bases, with 14 bases between. Looked up from germline, CDR1 is LNHNV and CDR2 is YYDKDF (reference sequence). Before sequencing, viral peptide pools were used by the ViraFEST assay to expand antigen-specific CD4+ T cells. Culture proceeded for approximately 10 days, and CD4+ T cells were then isolated. All participants had two doses of either the BNT162b2 or mRNA-1273 vaccine. Details on this clone: Antigen: not known.

The repertoire was sequenced with immunoSEQ multiplex PCR; TCRdb's copy has only in-frame clones and lacks some. Of 15,000 or so clones detected, approximately 68% appear once; the ten largest clones hold less than 30%. The chain is built from TRBV15 and TRBJ2-3; D is perhaps TRBD1 (6 bases). The source material was CD4+ T cells from PBMCs cultured with HCoV-NL63 spike peptides, sampled after COVID-19 vaccination. The receptor was isolated from a human donor who received a COVID-19 vaccine. CDR3 loop: CATSRDSRPGADTQYF. The CDR3 DNA reads as TGTGCCACCAGCAGAGATTCACGTCCAGGGGCAGATACGCAGTATTTT.